The sequence of this TCR beta chain was determined in a study of long-term antiretroviral therapy in people with HIV. This clone was observed a few times. The antigen remains undetermined. The CDR3 runs 17 residues. The trim removed 3 bases at V and 1 base at J, leaving 11 bases unmatched. Germline CDR1 and CDR2: KGHSH and LQKENI. Study-wide results and caveats: Clones showing expansion before ART dominated the repertoire at all time points.

Version v3.0 of the immunoSEQ assay was performed at survey level. The method was immunoSEQ multiplex PCR; TCRdb's version includes in-frame clones alone and lacks a portion of them. The sample lists tens of thousands of clones, 80% to 85% occurring once. This material consisted of unsorted PBMCs, taken 0.1 years before starting antiretroviral therapy. The source is a man aged 35-49 years with HIV. V and J are TRBV18 and TRBJ2-7; 8 bases agree with TRBD1. This CDR3 is CASSPSGGVLSSYEQYF. CDR3 in DNA: TGTGCCAGCTCACCGTCAGGGGGCGTCCTCTCATCCTACGAGCAGTACTTC. Combining the CDR3 with reference TRBV18 and TRBJ2-7 gives the whole variable domain NAGVMQNPRHLVRRRGQEARLRCSPMKGHSHVYWYRQLPEEGLKFMVYLQKENIIDESGMPKERFSAEFPKEGPSILRIQQVVRGDSAAYFCASSPSGGVLSSYEQYFGPGTRLTVT.